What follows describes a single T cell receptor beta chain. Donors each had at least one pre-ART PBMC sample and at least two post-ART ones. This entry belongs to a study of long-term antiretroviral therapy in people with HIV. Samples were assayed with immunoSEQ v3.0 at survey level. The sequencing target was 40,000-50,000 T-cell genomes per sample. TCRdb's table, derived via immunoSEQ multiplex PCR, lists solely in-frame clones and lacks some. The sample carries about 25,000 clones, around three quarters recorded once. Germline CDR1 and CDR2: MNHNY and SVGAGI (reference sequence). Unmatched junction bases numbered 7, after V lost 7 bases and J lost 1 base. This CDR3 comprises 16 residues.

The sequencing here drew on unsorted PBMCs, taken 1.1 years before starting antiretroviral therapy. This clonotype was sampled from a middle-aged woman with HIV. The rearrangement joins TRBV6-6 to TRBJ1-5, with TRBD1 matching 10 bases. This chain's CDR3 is CASNWGTGASNQPQHF. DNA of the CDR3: TGTGCCAGCAACTGGGGGACAGGGGCCAGCAATCAGCCCCAGCATTTT.